Sequencing of this T cell receptor (beta chain) was carried out in a study of identical twins. The V gene's germline CDR1 is SGHDN and CDR2 FVKESK. Between the trimmed V and J ends, which lost 0 bases and 3 bases, there was a span of 12 bases. The CDR3 sequence is 15 residues long. From the 5' RACE reads, TCRdb called clonotypes with MiXCR, one entry per CDR3 protein. Of fewer than 250,000 distinct CDR3 sequences in the sample, 15% are singletons; the top ten hold 40%. In its sample, this clonotype was seen a few times. Separately, the same data were catalogued under a study of T cells expressing NK-cell markers.

The origin of this receptor is a woman in her late teens or twenties in good health. This rearrangement joins TRBV14 to TRBJ2-7; no clear D. The sample consisted of CD8+ T cells sorted from blood. The CDR3 sequence: CASSQDGQSFYEQYF. The CDR3 DNA reads as TGTGCCAGCAGCCAAGACGGGCAGAGTTTCTACGAGCAGTACTTC. The variable domain in full, with the rest retrieved from reference TRBV14 and TRBJ2-7, is EAGVTQFPSHSVIEKGQTVTLRCDPISGHDNLYWYRRVMGKEIKFLLHFVKESKQDESGMPNNRFLAERTGGTYSTLKVQPAELEDSGVYFCASSQDGQSFYEQYFGPGTRLTVT.